This T cell receptor (beta chain) originates from a study of glioma-infiltrating T cells after dendritic cell vaccination. Whole-study context: Patients received three intradermal dendritic cell vaccine injections at biweekly intervals.

None of the glioblastoma patients had an isocitrate dehydrogenase mutation. Using immunoSEQ multiplex PCR, the repertoire was profiled, and TCRdb retains in-frame clones only, with some absent. The sample records 93,000 or so clones, approximately 80% being singletons. Germline V lookup: CDR1 GTSNPN, CDR2 SVGIG (reference sequence). This CDR3 comprises 13 residues. The ends were cut back, 3 bases at V and 6 bases at J, with 13 bases in the middle. Specimen: blood, collected before dendritic cell vaccination. This chain joins TRBV30 and TRBJ2-3; TRBD2 is a possible D gene (6 bases). The clonotype comes from a human donor with glioblastoma. The CDR3 spells CAWSQRRADTQYF. In DNA form, the CDR3 reads TGTGCCTGGAGCCAAAGGAGGGCGGATACGCAGTATTTT.